Listed here is a single TCR beta chain. The data derive from a study of long-term antiretroviral therapy in people with HIV. The libraries were made with immunoSEQ v3.0 at survey level. Here immunoSEQ multiplex PCR was the method, and the copy in TCRdb shows in-frame clones only, minus some. The sample holds more than 20,000 clones, roughly 86% seen once. Germline V gene sequence: CDR1 MNHEY, CDR2 SVGAGI. Trimming pared 5 bases from V and 10 bases from J, leaving 17 bases between. CDR3 length equals 13 residues. Sample: unsorted PBMCs, taken 1.9 years after starting antiretroviral therapy. This TCR was sampled from a woman aged 25 to 45 with HIV. The chain joins TRBV6-5 to TRBJ1-1; D is possibly TRBD1 (5 bases). In nucleotides, the CDR3 is TGTGCCAGCAGTGCCGTACCAGGGTCTCTAGCTTTCTTT. Its protein is CASSAVPGSLAFF.